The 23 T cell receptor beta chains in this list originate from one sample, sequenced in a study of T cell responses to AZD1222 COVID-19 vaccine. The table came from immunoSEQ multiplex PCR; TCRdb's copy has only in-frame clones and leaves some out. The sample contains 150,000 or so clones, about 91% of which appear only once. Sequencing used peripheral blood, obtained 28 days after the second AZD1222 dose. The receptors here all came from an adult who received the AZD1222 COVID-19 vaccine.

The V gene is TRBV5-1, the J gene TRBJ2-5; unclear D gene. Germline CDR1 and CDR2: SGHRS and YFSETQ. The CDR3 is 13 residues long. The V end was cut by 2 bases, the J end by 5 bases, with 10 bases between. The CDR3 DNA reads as TGCGCCAGCAGCTTCGGAATAGCTGAGACCCAGTACTTC. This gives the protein CASSFGIAETQYF. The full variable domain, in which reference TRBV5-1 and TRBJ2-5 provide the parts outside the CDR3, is KAGVTQTPRYLIKTRGQQVTLSCSPISGHRSVSWYQQTPGQGLQFLFEYFSETQRNKGNFPGRFSGRQFSNSRSEMNVSTLELGDSALYLCASSFGIAETQYFGPGTRLLVL.

This CDR3 is CSGLGTGRKTQYF. In DNA form, the CDR3 reads TGCAGCGGGCTTGGGACAGGCCGAAAGACCCAGTACTTC. This chain joins TRBV29-1 and TRBJ2-5; the match to TRBD1 covers 8 bases. The CDR3 is 13 residues long. From germline, CDR1 is SQVTM and CDR2 ANQGSEA. Losses at the gene ends were 7 bases for V and 6 bases for J; bases not matched to a gene: 10.

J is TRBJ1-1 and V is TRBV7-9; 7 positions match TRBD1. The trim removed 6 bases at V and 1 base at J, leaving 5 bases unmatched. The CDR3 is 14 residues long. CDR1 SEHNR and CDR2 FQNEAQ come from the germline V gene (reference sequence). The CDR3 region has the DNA TGTGCCAGCAGTGCACAGGGGACGAACACTGAAGCTTTCTTT. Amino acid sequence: CASSAQGTNTEAFF. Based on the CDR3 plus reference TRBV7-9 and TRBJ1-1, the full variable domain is DTGVSQNPRHKITKRGQNVTFRCDPISEHNRLYWYRQTLGQGPEFLTYFQNEAQLEKSRLLSDRFSAERPKGSFSTLEIQRTEQGDSAMYLCASSAQGTNTEAFFGQGTRLTVV.

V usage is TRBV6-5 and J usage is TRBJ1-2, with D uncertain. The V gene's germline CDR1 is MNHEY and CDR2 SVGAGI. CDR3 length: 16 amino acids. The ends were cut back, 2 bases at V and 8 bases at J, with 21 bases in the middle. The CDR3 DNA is TGTGCCAGCAGTTACGACTCGTTACCGGGATACGAAGGCTACACCTTC. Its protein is CASSYDSLPGYEGYTF.

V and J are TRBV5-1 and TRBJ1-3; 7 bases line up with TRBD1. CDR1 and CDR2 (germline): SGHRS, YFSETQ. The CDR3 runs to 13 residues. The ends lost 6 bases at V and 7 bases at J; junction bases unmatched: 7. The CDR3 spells CASTVEGANTIYF. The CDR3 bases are TGCGCCAGCACCGTGGAGGGGGCTAACACCATATATTTT. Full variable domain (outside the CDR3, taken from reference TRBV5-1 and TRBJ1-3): KAGVTQTPRYLIKTRGQQVTLSCSPISGHRSVSWYQQTPGQGLQFLFEYFSETQRNKGNFPGRFSGRQFSNSRSEMNVSTLELGDSALYLCASTVEGANTIYFGEGSWLTVV.

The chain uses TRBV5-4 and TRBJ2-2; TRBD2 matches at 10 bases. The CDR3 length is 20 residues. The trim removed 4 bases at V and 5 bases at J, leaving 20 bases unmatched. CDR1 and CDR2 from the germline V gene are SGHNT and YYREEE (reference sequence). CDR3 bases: TGTGCCAGCAGCCGAAGGAAGGTAGCTAGCGGGGGCTCCGGGACCGGGGAGCTGTTTTTT. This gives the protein CASSRRKVASGGSGTGELFF.

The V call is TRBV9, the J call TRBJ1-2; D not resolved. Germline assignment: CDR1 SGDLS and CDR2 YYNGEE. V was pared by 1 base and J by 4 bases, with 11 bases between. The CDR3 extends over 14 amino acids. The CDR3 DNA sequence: TGTGCCAGCAGCGTATCCCTGAACAGCTATGGCTACACCTTC. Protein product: CASSVSLNSYGYTF.

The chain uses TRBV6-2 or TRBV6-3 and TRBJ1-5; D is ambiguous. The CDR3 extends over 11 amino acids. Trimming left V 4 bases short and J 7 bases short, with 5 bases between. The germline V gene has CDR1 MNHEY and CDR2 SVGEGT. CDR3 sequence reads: CASSSGQPQHF. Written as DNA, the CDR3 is TGTGCCAGCAGTTCCGGACAGCCCCAGCATTTT.

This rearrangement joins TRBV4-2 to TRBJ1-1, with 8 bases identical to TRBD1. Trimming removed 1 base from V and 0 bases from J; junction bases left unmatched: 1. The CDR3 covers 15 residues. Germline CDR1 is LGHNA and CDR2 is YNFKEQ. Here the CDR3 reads CASSQGTGLNTEAFF. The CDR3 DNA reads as TGTGCCAGCAGCCAAGGGACAGGGTTGAACACTGAAGCTTTCTTT.

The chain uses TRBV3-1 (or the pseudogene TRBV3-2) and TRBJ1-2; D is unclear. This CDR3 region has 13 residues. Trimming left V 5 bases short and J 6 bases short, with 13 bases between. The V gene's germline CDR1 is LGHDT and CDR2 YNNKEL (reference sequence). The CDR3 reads CASSTGSRNGYTF. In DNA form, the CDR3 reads TGTGCCAGCAGCACGGGGTCCAGGAATGGCTACACCTTC.

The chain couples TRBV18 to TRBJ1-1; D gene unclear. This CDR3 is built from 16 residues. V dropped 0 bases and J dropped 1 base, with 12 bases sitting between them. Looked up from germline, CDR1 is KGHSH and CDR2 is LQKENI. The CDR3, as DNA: TGTGCCAGCTCACCACCGTTGGAACCGTCGAACACTGAAGCTTTCTTT. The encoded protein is CASSPPLEPSNTEAFF.

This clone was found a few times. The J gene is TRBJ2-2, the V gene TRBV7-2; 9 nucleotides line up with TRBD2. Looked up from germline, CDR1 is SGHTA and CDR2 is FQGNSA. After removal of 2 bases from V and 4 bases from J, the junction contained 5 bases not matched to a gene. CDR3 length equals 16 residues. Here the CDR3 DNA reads TGTGCCAGCAGCTTACTAGCGGGGTATTCCACCGGGGAGCTGTTTTTT. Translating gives CASSLLAGYSTGELFF.

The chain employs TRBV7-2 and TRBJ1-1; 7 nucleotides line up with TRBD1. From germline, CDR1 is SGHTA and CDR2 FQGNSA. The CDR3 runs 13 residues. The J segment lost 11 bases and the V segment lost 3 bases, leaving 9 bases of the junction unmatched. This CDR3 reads CASSFGTAKGAFF. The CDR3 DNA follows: TGTGCCAGCAGCTTCGGGACAGCGAAAGGCGCTTTCTTT.

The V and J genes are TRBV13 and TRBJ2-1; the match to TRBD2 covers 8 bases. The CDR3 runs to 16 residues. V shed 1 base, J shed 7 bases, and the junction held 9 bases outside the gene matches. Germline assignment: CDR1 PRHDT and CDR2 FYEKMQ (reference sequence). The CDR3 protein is CASSLDSGAAWNEQFF. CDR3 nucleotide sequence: TGTGCCAGCAGCTTAGATAGCGGGGCTGCCTGGAATGAGCAGTTCTTC.

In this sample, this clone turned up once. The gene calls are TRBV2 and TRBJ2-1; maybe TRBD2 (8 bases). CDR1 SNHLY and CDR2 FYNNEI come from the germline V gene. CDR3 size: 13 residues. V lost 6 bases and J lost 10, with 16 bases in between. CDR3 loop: CASRSGGDREQFF. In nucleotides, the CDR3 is TGTGCCAGCAGATCGGGGGGGGACAGAGAGCAGTTCTTC.

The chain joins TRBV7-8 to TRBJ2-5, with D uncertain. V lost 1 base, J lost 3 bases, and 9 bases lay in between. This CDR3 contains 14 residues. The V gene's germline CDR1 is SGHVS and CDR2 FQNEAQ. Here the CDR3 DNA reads TGTGCCAGCAGCTTAGTTAGCAGAGAAGAGACCCAGTACTTC. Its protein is CASSLVSREETQYF. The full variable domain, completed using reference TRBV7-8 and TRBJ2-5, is GAGVSQSPRYKVAKRGQDVALRCDPISGHVSLFWYQQALGQGPEFLTYFQNEAQLDKSGLPSDRFFAERPEGSVSTLKIQRTQQEDSAVYLCASSLVSREETQYFGPGTRLLVL.

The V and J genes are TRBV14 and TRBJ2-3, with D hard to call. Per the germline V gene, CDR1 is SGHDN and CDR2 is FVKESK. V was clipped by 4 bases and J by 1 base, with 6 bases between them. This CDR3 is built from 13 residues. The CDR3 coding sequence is TGTGCCAGCAGCCCCCAACGCACAGATACGCAGTATTTT. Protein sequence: CASSPQRTDTQYF.

As DNA, the CDR3 is TGTGCCAGCAGTTTACGTTCAGGGGTGAGTTCACCCCTCCACTTT. Encoded protein: CASSLRSGVSSPLHF. The chain couples TRBV6-5 to TRBJ1-6; the D gene is possibly TRBD1 (6 bases). Germline loops: CDR1 MNHEY, CDR2 SVGAGI. The CDR3 is 15 residues long. V lost 4 bases and J lost 9, with 16 bases in between.

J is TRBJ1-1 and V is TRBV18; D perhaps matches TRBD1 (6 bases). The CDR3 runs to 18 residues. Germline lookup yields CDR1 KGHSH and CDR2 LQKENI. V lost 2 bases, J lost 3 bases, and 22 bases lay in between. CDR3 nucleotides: TGTGCCAGCTCACCAATCGCGGACAGACCAGTTGTCGACACTGAAGCTTTCTTT. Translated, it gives CASSPIADRPVVDTEAFF.

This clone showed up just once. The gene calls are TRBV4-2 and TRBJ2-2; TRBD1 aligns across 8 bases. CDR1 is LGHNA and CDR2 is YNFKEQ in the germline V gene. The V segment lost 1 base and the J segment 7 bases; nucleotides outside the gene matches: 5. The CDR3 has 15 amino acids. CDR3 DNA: TGTGCCAGCAGCCAAGTGGACAGGGCGGGCGGGGAGCTGTTTTTT. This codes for CASSQVDRAGGELFF.

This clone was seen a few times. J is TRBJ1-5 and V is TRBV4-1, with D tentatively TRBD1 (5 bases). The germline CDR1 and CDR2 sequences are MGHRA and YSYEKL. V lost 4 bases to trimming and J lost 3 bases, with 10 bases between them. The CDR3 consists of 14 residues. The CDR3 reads CASSPRQINQPQHF. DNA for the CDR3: TGCGCCAGCAGCCCTCGACAGATCAATCAGCCCCAGCATTTT.

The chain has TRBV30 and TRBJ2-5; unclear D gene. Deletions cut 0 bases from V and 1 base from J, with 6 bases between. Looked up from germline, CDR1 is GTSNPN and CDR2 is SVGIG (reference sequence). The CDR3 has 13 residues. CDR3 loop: CAWSVTAQETQYF. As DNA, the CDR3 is TGTGCCTGGAGTGTAACAGCCCAAGAGACCCAGTACTTC.

CDR3 DNA sequence: TGCGCCAGCAGCTTAGATGGCTGGGACAGGGGAAACACCATATATTTT. Encoded protein: CASSLDGWDRGNTIYF. The chain employs TRBV5-1 and TRBJ1-3; the match to TRBD1 covers 8 bases. Per germline, CDR1 SGHRS and CDR2 YFSETQ. J gave up 4 bases and V 2 bases, and 8 bases lay outside the gene matches. The CDR3 length is 16 residues.